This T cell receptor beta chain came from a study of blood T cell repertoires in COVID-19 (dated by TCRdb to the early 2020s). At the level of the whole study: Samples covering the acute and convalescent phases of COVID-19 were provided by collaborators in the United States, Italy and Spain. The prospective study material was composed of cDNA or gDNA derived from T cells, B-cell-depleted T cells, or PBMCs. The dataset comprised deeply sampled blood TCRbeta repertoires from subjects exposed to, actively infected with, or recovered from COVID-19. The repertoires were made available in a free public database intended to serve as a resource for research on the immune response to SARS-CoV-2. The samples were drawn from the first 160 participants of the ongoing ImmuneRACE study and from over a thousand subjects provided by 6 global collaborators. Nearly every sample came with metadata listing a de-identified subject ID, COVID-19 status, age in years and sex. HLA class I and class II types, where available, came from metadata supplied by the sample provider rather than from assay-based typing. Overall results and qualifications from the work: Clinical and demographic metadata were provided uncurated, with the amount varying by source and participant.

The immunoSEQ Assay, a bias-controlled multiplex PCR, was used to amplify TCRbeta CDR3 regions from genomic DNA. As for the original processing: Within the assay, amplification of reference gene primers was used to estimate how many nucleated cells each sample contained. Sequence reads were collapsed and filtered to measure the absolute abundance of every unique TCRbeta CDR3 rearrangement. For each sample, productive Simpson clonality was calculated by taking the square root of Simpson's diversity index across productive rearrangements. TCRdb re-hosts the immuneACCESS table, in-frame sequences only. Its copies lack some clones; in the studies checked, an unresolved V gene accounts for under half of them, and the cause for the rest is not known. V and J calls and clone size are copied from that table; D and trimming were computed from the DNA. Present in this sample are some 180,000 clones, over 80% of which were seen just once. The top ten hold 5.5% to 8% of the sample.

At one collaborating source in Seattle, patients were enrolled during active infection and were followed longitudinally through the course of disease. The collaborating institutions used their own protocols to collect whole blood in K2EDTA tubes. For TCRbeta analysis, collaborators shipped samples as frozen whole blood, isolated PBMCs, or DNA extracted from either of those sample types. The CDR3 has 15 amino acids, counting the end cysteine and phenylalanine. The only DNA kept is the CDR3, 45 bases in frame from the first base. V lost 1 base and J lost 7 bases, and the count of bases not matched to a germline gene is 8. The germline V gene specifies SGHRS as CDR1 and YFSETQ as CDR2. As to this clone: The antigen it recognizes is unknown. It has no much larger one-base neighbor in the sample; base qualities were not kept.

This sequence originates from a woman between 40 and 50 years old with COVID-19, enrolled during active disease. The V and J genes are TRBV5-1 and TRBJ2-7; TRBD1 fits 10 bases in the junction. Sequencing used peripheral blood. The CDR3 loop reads CASSLRGQGILEQYF. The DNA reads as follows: TGCGCCAGCAGCTTGAGGGGACAGGGGATTTTGGAGCAGTACTTC.